Given below is one T cell receptor beta chain in context. Its antigen is unknown. Patients had residual fresh-frozen tumor tissue and more than two years of survival data. The source of the sample is a study of glioma-infiltrating T cells after dendritic cell vaccination. Study at large: Between about 2003 and 2013, patients got autologous tumor lysate-pulsed dendritic cell vaccines.

Amplification used 60 V beta primers and 13 J beta primers. The repertoire was sequenced with immunoSEQ multiplex PCR; TCRdb's copy has only in-frame clones and lacks some. The repertoire holds approximately 90,000 clones, with more than 75% as singletons. J lost 4 bases, V lost 4 bases, and 8 bases had no gene match. CDR1 is SGHDT and CDR2 is YYEEEE in the germline V gene. The CDR3 spans 17 residues. Findings and caveats of the study: TCR clonality showed no direct relationship with survival.

The chain employs TRBV5-6 and TRBJ2-3; the match to TRBD2 covers 14 bases. The receptor was derived from a human donor with glioblastoma. Sequenced here: blood, sampled before dendritic cell vaccination. For the CDR3, the DNA is TGTGCCAGCAGCGGACTAGCGGGGGGAAAGGTGGCAGATACGCAGTATTTT. Translation gives CASSGLAGGKVADTQYF.